One sample yielded the 21 T cell receptor beta chains listed below, sequenced in a study of blood T cell repertoires in COVID-19. Profiling relied on immunoSEQ multiplex PCR, and the TCRdb table lists in-frame clones only, not all of them. The sample has 250,000 or so clones; more than 75% are singletons. Material: PBMCs or T cells enriched from blood (not recorded which). The source is a woman aged 50 to 65 who had recovered from COVID-19.

The J gene is TRBJ2-2, the V gene TRBV11-2; maybe TRBD2 (6 bases). The ends were cut back, 5 bases at V and 9 bases at J, with 22 bases in the middle. The CDR3 extends over 16 amino acids. CDR1 is SGHAT, CDR2 FQNNGV, per germline. CDR3 DNA: TGTGCCAGCAGCCCGCCCGTGCGGGGCTGGGACTGGGAGCTGTTTTTT. Translation: CASSPPVRGWDWELFF.

This chain links TRBV4-3 with TRBJ1-2; weak D call: TRBD1 (5 bases). Trimming pared 0 bases from V and 4 bases from J, leaving 9 bases between. The CDR3 contains 14 residues. The germline CDR1 and CDR2 sequences are LGHNA and YSLEER. CDR3 bases: TGCGCCAGCAGCCAAGACCACCAGGGCTATGGCTACACCTTC. Its translation: CASSQDHQGYGYTF.

The chain combines TRBV2 with TRBJ2-3; TRBD2 agrees at 15 bases. V trimming: 7 bases; J trimming: 5 bases; junction bases outside the gene matches: 1. The CDR3 is made up of 14 amino acids. The germline V gene has CDR1 SNHLY and CDR2 FYNNEI. The CDR3 loop reads CASMGLAGGDTQYF. In nucleotides, the CDR3 is TGTGCCAGCATGGGACTAGCGGGAGGAGATACGCAGTATTTT.

The chain couples TRBV7-6 to TRBJ1-6, with D maybe TRBD1 (5 bases). The germline CDR1 and CDR2 sequences are SGHVS and FNYEAQ. V was trimmed by 1 base and J by 10 bases, leaving 14 bases between them. The CDR3 runs 15 residues. Here the CDR3 reads CASSLDLTAKSPLHF. CDR3 sequence (DNA): TGTGCCAGCAGCTTAGATTTGACAGCCAAATCACCCCTCCACTTT.

This chain uses TRBV15 with TRBJ1-5, with 12 bases aligning to TRBD1. In germline, CDR1 is LNHNV, CDR2 YYDKDF (reference sequence). Losses at the gene ends were 3 bases for V and 1 base for J; bases not matched to a gene: 13. This CDR3 comprises 20 residues. CDR3 sequence reads: CATSRYGITGTGGSNQPQHF. DNA of the CDR3: TGTGCCACCAGCAGGTATGGGATAACCGGGACAGGGGGCAGCAATCAGCCCCAGCATTTT.

The chain combines TRBV19 with TRBJ2-1, with TRBD1 identical over 10 bases. J lost 4 bases, V lost 6 bases, and 3 bases had no gene match. The CDR3 is made up of 14 amino acids. Germline CDR1 reads LNHDA; CDR2 reads SQIVND (reference sequence). The CDR3 reads CASSGGQGYNEQFF. CDR3 sequence (DNA): TGTGCCAGTAGCGGGGGACAGGGGTACAATGAGCAGTTCTTC.

The rearrangement joins TRBV18 to TRBJ1-5, with TRBD1 identical over 8 bases. CDR3 length: 14 amino acids. In germline, CDR1 is KGHSH, CDR2 LQKENI. J gave up 6 bases and V 2 bases, and 3 bases lay outside the gene matches. CDR3 residues: CASSPDRGAQPQHF. The CDR3 DNA reads TGTGCCAGCTCACCAGACAGGGGTGCTCAGCCCCAGCATTTT.

The chain recombines TRBV19 with TRBJ2-4, with TRBD2 identical over 9 bases. Trimming cost V 7 bases and J 7 bases; bases outside gene matches: 11. Germline V CDR1 and CDR2: LNHDA, SQIVND (reference sequence). CDR3 size: 15 residues. Written as DNA, the CDR3 is TGTGCCAGTACCCCGGGGTACCTAGCGGGGAACATTCAGTACTTC. Its protein product is CASTPGYLAGNIQYF.

The chain combines TRBV10-1 with TRBJ1-1; the D gene is possibly TRBD1 (6 bases). The CDR3 runs 10 residues. V lost 9 bases and J 8 bases, leaving 10 bases between the germline ends. Looked up from germline, CDR1 is WNHNN and CDR2 is SYGVQD (reference sequence). CDR3 in DNA: TGCGCCAGTTACAGGGAGGAAGCTTTCTTT. Its protein product is CASYREEAFF.

The rearrangement links TRBV12-3 or TRBV12-4 to TRBJ1-1; unclear D gene. The CDR3 sequence is 11 residues long. V lost 7 bases to trimming and J lost 5 bases, with 8 bases between them. CDR3 DNA sequence: TGTGCCAGCACCGTTAGAACTGAAGCTTTCTTT. Residues: CASTVRTEAFF.

This rearrangement joins TRBV28 to TRBJ1-1, with D possibly TRBD1 on 5 matching bases. The CDR3 sequence is 13 residues long. Trimming removed 6 bases from V and 0 bases from J, with 8 bases in between. The germline gives CDR1 MDHEN, CDR2 SYDVKM. The CDR3: CASSPTVNTEAFF. In DNA, the CDR3 is TGTGCCAGCAGCCCGACAGTGAACACTGAAGCTTTCTTT.

The J gene is TRBJ2-7, the V gene TRBV3-1 (or the pseudogene TRBV3-2); TRBD2 agrees at 7 bases. Per the germline V gene, CDR1 is LGHDT and CDR2 is YNNKEL (reference sequence). V shed 3 bases, J shed 2 bases, and the junction held 4 bases outside the gene matches. The CDR3 has 14 amino acids. In nucleotides, the CDR3 is TGTGCCAGCAGCCACTCAGCGGGAACCTACGAGCAGTACTTC. Encoded protein: CASSHSAGTYEQYF.

The chain is built from TRBV27 and TRBJ2-1; 7 bases are shared with TRBD1. Germline V CDR1 and CDR2: MNHEY, SMNVEV (reference sequence). V dropped 5 bases and J dropped 9; count of bases not matched to a gene: 7. The CDR3 extends over 13 amino acids. Here the CDR3 reads CASSRNDRVEQFF. In DNA, the CDR3 is TGTGCCAGCAGTCGAAACGACAGGGTTGAGCAGTTCTTC.

This clone was seen a single time. The rearrangement joins TRBV5-6 to TRBJ1-3; D gene uncertain. The CDR3 is made up of 17 amino acids. V shed 4 bases and J shed 0 bases, with 17 bases lying between them. In germline, CDR1 is SGHDT, CDR2 YYEEEE. CDR3 coding DNA: TGTGCCAGCAGCGGAGGTGGTGAGAGCAGCTCTGGAAACACCATATATTTT. Translated, it gives CASSGGGESSSGNTIYF.

The chain recombines TRBV7-9 with TRBJ1-2, with a possible D match to TRBD1 (6 bases). Trimming pared 4 bases from V and 7 bases from J, leaving 31 bases between. The germline CDR1 and CDR2 sequences are SEHNR and FQNEAQ (reference sequence). The CDR3 has 19 residues. CDR3 coding DNA: TGTGCCAGCAGCTACCCCTTAGGGTCGGTGGGACAAGGGGTTAGTGGCTACACCTTC. Amino acid sequence: CASSYPLGSVGQGVSGYTF.

The chain is built from TRBV5-1 and TRBJ2-1; D unclear. Trimming left V 2 bases short and J 2 bases short, with 11 bases between. The CDR3 spans 15 residues. From germline, CDR1 is SGHRS and CDR2 YFSETQ. The CDR3 spells CASSLPQTAYNEQFF. The CDR3 DNA follows: TGCGCCAGCAGCTTACCCCAAACAGCCTACAATGAGCAGTTCTTC.

V is TRBV9 and J is TRBJ2-7; 11 bases fit TRBD2. Losses at the gene ends were 2 bases for V and 1 base for J; bases not matched to a gene: 2. Germline CDR1 reads SGDLS; CDR2 reads YYNGEE. This CDR3 is built from 15 residues. CDR3 coding DNA: TGTGCCAGCAGCGTGGGACTAGCGGAATCCTACGAGCAGTACTTC. This sequence encodes CASSVGLAESYEQYF.

The chain joins TRBV14 to TRBJ2-7, with 7 bases fitting TRBD2. V trimming: 6 bases; J trimming: 2 bases; junction bases outside the gene matches: 7. Germline assignment: CDR1 SGHDN and CDR2 FVKESK. The length of the CDR3 is 14 residues. For the CDR3, the DNA is TGTGCCAGCAGGGAGGGCGGGACTACCTACGAGCAGTACTTC. Encoded protein: CASREGGTTYEQYF.

The gene calls are TRBV4-3 and TRBJ2-7; TRBD2 aligns across 11 bases. In germline, CDR1 is LGHNA, CDR2 YSLEER. The CDR3 runs 14 residues. J was trimmed by 3 bases and V by 3 bases; bases with no gene match: 1. The CDR3 DNA reads TGCGCCAGCAGCCAGGGGACTAGCGGCTACGAGCAGTACTTC. Its protein product is CASSQGTSGYEQYF.

V gene TRBV6-5 combines with J gene TRBJ2-7; D gene unclear. CDR3 length equals 12 residues. Trimming removed 4 bases at V and 5 bases at J, with 9 bases between. Germline CDR1 is MNHEY and CDR2 is SVGAGI. The DNA of the CDR3 is TGTGCCAGCAGTTCTATCACCGACGAGCAGTACTTC. It codes for CASSSITDEQYF.

The gene calls are TRBV28 and TRBJ2-1; D gene uncertain. This CDR3 spans 13 amino acids. V gave up 7 bases and J gave up 15 bases, with 22 bases separating them. Looked up from germline, CDR1 is MDHEN and CDR2 is SYDVKM. CDR3 protein: CASKTPTRLVAFF. The CDR3 nucleotides read TGTGCCAGCAAAACACCGACACGGCTGGTTGCGTTCTTC.